This T cell receptor beta chain emerged from a study of Graves' ophthalmopathy and Graves' hyperthyroidism. Investigators amplified TCR beta CDR3 regions from RNA transcripts. An initial RT-PCR round employing HTBI primers preceded a second-round multiplex PCR. MiXCR, applied by TCRdb to the multiplex PCR reads, yields one record per CDR3 protein. The sample has over 45,000 distinct CDR3 sequences, 50% seen once. This clonotype has only a few counts. Presentation of ophthalmopathy in the donors involved moderate-to-severe activity, CAS ≥3, NOSPECS ≥4 and a duration under 3 months. The sequencing input was peripheral blood. This sequence was found in an adult man with Graves' ophthalmopathy.

CDR3 in amino acids: CSARDLTVPTYEQYF. CDR3 nucleotide sequence: TGCAGTGCTAGAGATTTGACAGTACCTACCTACGAGCAGTACTTC. This chain joins TRBV20-1 and TRBJ2-7; a weak D match, TRBD1 (5 bases). V dropped 0 bases and J dropped 2 bases, with 14 bases sitting between them. The CDR3 length is 15 residues. The germline V gene encodes CDR1 DFQATT and CDR2 SNEGSKA (reference sequence).